This entry describes one T cell receptor (beta chain). These data come from a study of blood T cell repertoires in COVID-19. Some clones are missing from TCRdb's copy, which holds only in-frame ones; the method was immunoSEQ multiplex PCR. This sample has approximately 120,000 clones, with around 85% found just once. Germline assignment: CDR1 MGHDK and CDR2 SYGVNS. V trimming: 6 bases; J trimming: 6 bases; junction bases outside the gene matches: 11. CDR3 length: 15 amino acids. The gene calls are TRBV25-1 and TRBJ1-5; 7 positions agree with TRBD1. Material: peripheral blood. This TCR was sampled from a woman of 80 years or more with COVID-19, enrolled during active disease. CDR3 sequence (DNA): TGTGCCAGCAGAATACAGGGGAACGGTAGTCAGCCCCAGCATTTT. It translates to CASRIQGNGSQPQHF.